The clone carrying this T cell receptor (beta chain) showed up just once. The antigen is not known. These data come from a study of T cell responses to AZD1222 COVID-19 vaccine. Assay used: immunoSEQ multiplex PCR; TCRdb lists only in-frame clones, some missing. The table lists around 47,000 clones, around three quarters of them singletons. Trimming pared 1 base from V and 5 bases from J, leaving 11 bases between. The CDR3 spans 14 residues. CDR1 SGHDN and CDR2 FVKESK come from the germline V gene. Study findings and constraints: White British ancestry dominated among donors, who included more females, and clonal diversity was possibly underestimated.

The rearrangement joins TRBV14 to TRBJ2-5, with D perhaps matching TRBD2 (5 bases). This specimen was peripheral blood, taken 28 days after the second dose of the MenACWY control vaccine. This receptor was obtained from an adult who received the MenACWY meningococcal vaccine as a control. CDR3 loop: CASSQVANVETQYF. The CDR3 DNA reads TGTGCCAGCAGCCAAGTAGCGAATGTGGAGACCCAGTACTTC. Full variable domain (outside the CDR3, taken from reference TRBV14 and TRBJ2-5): EAGVTQFPSHSVIEKGQTVTLRCDPISGHDNLYWYRRVMGKEIKFLLHFVKESKQDESGMPNNRFLAERTGGTYSTLKVQPAELEDSGVYFCASSQVANVETQYFGPGTRLLVL.